A selection of T cell receptor beta chains follows, all from one sample in a study of blood T cells in healthy people across ages. TCRdb redid the calling of the 5' RACE reads with MiXCR, one entry per CDR3 protein. The table records hundreds of thousands of distinct CDR3 sequences, under 30% of them present only once. Material: blood. These receptors originate from a woman aged 80 or over in good health. CDR3s include the opening cysteine and the closing phenylalanine or tryptophan. The D gene is left open where the match is weak. Rows give clone size only sometimes, using once, few, many, or a class for an expanded clone.

>-|TRBV7-9|-|TRBJ1-2
CASSPIGENYGYTF
TGTGCCAGCAGCCCCATTGGAGAGAACTATGGCTACACCTTC
>-|TRBV20-1|-|TRBJ2-3
CGVRRAGITDTQYF
TGCGGTGTTAGAAGGGCAGGAATCACAGATACGCAGTATTTT
>many|TRBV20-1|-|TRBJ2-1
CSARRSGGASSYNEQFF
TGCAGTGCTAGGAGAAGTGGGGGGGCCTCCTCCTACAATGAGCAGTTCTTC
>many|TRBV24-1|-|TRBJ2-1
CATGDGAQVNEQFF
TGTGCCACAGGGGATGGAGCCCAGGTCAATGAGCAGTTCTTC
>-|TRBV5-1|-|TRBJ2-7
CASSLGITTYEQYF
TGCGCCAGCAGCTTGGGCATTACTACCTACGAGCAGTACTTC
>-|TRBV7-6|-|TRBJ2-7
CASSLGPNYEQYF
TGTGCCAGCAGCTTAGGCCCTAACTACGAGCAGTACTTC
>many|TRBV7-2|-|TRBJ2-7
CASSQSTYEQYF
TGTGCCAGCAGCCAAAGTACCTACGAGCAGTACTTC
>-|TRBV10-3|-|TRBJ1-6
CAIRSAEGRNSPLHF
TGTGCCATCAGATCAGCGGAGGGGCGTAATTCACCCCTCCACTTT
>-|TRBV12-3/TRBV12-4|-|TRBJ1-2
CASIETRAGGYTF
TGTGCCAGCATCGAAACCCGTGCGGGTGGCTACACCTTC
>many|TRBV12-5|-|TRBJ2-1
CAAVNEQFF
TGTGCTGCAGTAAATGAGCAGTTCTTC
>-|TRBV19|-|TRBJ2-4
CASSAQTDGIQYF
TGTGCCAGTAGTGCTCAAACTGACGGCATTCAGTACTTC
>many|TRBV7-2|TRBD2|TRBJ2-3
CASRLSGGIDTQYF
TGTGCCAGCAGGCTTAGCGGGGGGATAGATACGCAGTATTTT
>few|TRBV9|-|TRBJ1-1
CASSVGAGLAFF
TGTGCCAGCAGCGTAGGGGCAGGGTTAGCTTTCTTT
>-|TRBV20-1|-|TRBJ2-7
CSASGRSSYEQYF
TGCAGTGCCTCCGGCAGGAGCTCCTACGAGCAGTACTTC
>many|TRBV6-2/TRBV6-3|TRBD1|TRBJ2-3
CASVPTGRTDTQYF
TGTGCCAGCGTACCGACAGGGCGCACAGATACGCAGTATTTT
>-|TRBV5-1|TRBD2|TRBJ2-7
CASSPPRAGVYEQYF
TGCGCCAGCAGTCCTCCAAGAGCGGGAGTCTACGAGCAGTACTTC
>many|TRBV7-2|-|TRBJ2-5
CASTRAGRGETQYF
TGTGCCAGCACCCGGGCGGGTCGGGGGGAGACCCAGTACTTC
>many|TRBV2|TRBD2|TRBJ2-1
CASSGDYQYNEQFF
TGTGCCAGCAGTGGGGACTACCAGTACAATGAGCAGTTCTTC
>few|TRBV19|TRBD1|TRBJ1-2
CASSLRTGKGYTF
TGTGCCAGTAGCCTCCGGACAGGGAAAGGCTACACCTTC